These T cell receptor beta chains were read from a single sample in a study of cytomegalovirus exposure and HLA in healthy donors. Using immunoSEQ multiplex PCR, the repertoire was profiled, and TCRdb retains in-frame clones only, with some absent. The data show approximately 100,000 clones, about four fifths seen once. Sequenced sample: PBMCs. These receptors were collected from a woman in her twenties or thirties in good health and CMV-seronegative. Both conserved end residues are part of each CDR3. D genes are given only for firm matches. The size entry is marked missing in some rows and otherwise reads once, few, many or a size class.

clone size	D gene	V gene	J gene	CDR3 DNA	CDR3 protein
-	TRBD1	TRBV7-9	TRBJ1-1	TGTGCCAGCAGCTTACAGGGGGACCCCACTGAAGCTTTCTTT	CASSLQGDPTEAFF
-	-	TRBV9	TRBJ1-3	TGTGCCAGCAGCGTGGGGGGGAAAGGAAACACCATATATTTT	CASSVGGKGNTIYF
-	-	TRBV15	TRBJ2-6	TGTGCCACCAGCAGAGATCCCCCAGGGGTCATCTCTGGGGCCAACGTCCTGACTTTC	CATSRDPPGVISGANVLTF
-	TRBD1	TRBV5-8	TRBJ2-5	TGTGCCAGCAGCCTGGACAGGGGTAGGGAGACCCAGTACTTC	CASSLDRGRETQYF
once	TRBD1	TRBV5-4	TRBJ1-5	TGTGCCAGCAGGGGGACAGTGTGCAATCAGCCCCAGCATTTT	CASRGTVCNQPQHF
-	-	TRBV19	TRBJ2-1	TGTGCCAGTAGTCCTTCCTACAATGAGCAGTTCTTC	CASSPSYNEQFF
-	-	TRBV6-5	TRBJ1-2	TGTGCCAGCAGTTACTCAGCATATCGGAACTATGGCTACACCTTC	CASSYSAYRNYGYTF
-	-	TRBV19	TRBJ1-5	TGTGCCAGTAATTTTGGGGGGGCTCAGCAGCCCCAGCATTTT	CASNFGGAQQPQHF
-	-	TRBV7-9	TRBJ1-1	TGTGCCAGCAGCTTAGAAAGCCTTCGAGCTTTCTTT	CASSLESLRAFF
-	-	TRBV15	TRBJ2-7	TGTGCCACCAGCAGGTCTCCAGGTTCCGACGAGCAGTACTTC	CATSRSPGSDEQYF
-	-	TRBV27	TRBJ2-7	TGTGCCAGCAGTCCCCGATTACCTACCTCCTACGAGCAGTACTTC	CASSPRLPTSYEQYF
-	TRBD1	TRBV2	TRBJ1-2	TGTGCCAGCAGCCTGGGACAGGGGCCTAACTATGGCTACACCTTC	CASSLGQGPNYGYTF
-	-	TRBV9	TRBJ2-5	TGTGCCAGCAGCGTAGTCTCAGGGGTTAAGGAGACCCAGTACTTC	CASSVVSGVKETQYF
-	-	TRBV7-9	TRBJ1-1	TGTGCCAGCAGCCTTCCGAACGGGCTTGCGGGAACTGAAGCTTTCTTT	CASSLPNGLAGTEAFF
few	TRBD1	TRBV19	TRBJ1-4	TGTGCCAGTAAGATGTCCGGGACAGAAAGAACTAATGAAAAACTGTTTTTT	CASKMSGTERTNEKLFF
-	-	TRBV18	TRBJ2-1	TGTGCCAGCTCACCTAACACCAATGAGCAGTTCTTC	CASSPNTNEQFF
few	-	TRBV7-2	TRBJ2-7	TGTGCCAGCAGCTTAGTCGGAGGATCTCTCAACTACGAGCAGTACTTC	CASSLVGGSLNYEQYF
-	TRBD1	TRBV19	TRBJ1-1	TGTGCCAGTAGTAAGTCCGGGACAGTCACTGAAGCTTTCTTT	CASSKSGTVTEAFF
-	-	TRBV27	TRBJ2-7	TGTGCCAGCAGTTTAGCGGACAGCTCCTACGAGCAGTACTTC	CASSLADSSYEQYF
-	TRBD2	TRBV5-1	TRBJ2-4	TGCGCCAGCAGCTTGGATAGCGGGAGCGCCAAAAACATTCAGTACTTC	CASSLDSGSAKNIQYF
-	-	TRBV5-1	TRBJ2-1	TGCGCCAGCAGCTTCCGTGGCTTCTACAATGAGCAGTTCTTC	CASSFRGFYNEQFF
-	TRBD2	TRBV19	TRBJ2-1	TGTGCCAGTAGTGGACTAGCGGACTACAATGAGCAGTTCTTC	CASSGLADYNEQFF
-	TRBD1	TRBV10-1	TRBJ2-3	TGCGCCAGGTACCGGGACAGGGGCCAATGTTGCACAGATACGCAGTATTTT	CARYRDRGQCCTDTQYF
few	TRBD2	TRBV28	TRBJ2-3	TGTGCCAGCAGTTTAGTGGGAGGGCCGTCAGATACGCAGTATTTT	CASSLVGGPSDTQYF
-	TRBD2	TRBV6-5	TRBJ2-7	TGTGCCAGCGGTGTGACTAGCCGGAGGAACGAGCAGTACTTC	CASGVTSRRNEQYF
-	TRBD2	TRBV4-3	TRBJ2-1	TGCGCCAGCAGCCTACGACTAGCGGGGCCCAATGAGCAGTTCTTC	CASSLRLAGPNEQFF
once	TRBD2	TRBV11-2	TRBJ2-5	TGTGCCAGCAGCTTAGGGACTAGCGGGCCGTACCAAGAGACCCAGTACTTC	CASSLGTSGPYQETQYF
-	TRBD2	TRBV15	TRBJ2-1	TGTGCCACCAGCATGGAACTAGCGAACGGCGAGCAGTTCTTC	CATSMELANGEQFF
-	-	TRBV7-2	TRBJ2-7	TGTGCCAGCAGCTTACGACACGTTGAGCAGTACTTC	CASSLRHVEQYF
-	TRBD1	TRBV5-1	TRBJ1-2	TGCGCCAGCAGCCTCCGGACAGGCGGCTATGGCTACACCTTC	CASSLRTGGYGYTF
-	-	TRBV30	TRBJ1-2	TGTGCCTGGAGTGTATACAGGGCCGAGGGCTACACCTTC	CAWSVYRAEGYTF
-	-	TRBV19	TRBJ1-4	TGTGCCAGTAGTATTGCTGGAGCAACTAATGAAAAACTGTTTTTT	CASSIAGATNEKLFF
-	-	TRBV28	TRBJ2-3	TGTGCCAGCAGTTCGACTATCGGAGGTGCAGATACGCAGTATTTT	CASSSTIGGADTQYF
-	TRBD1	TRBV7-9	TRBJ2-1	TGTGCCAGCACCCCTTCCGGGGACAGATACTACAATGAGCAGTTCTTC	CASTPSGDRYYNEQFF
few	TRBD1	TRBV6-1	TRBJ1-5	TGTGCCAGCAGCGAGGGGAACAGGGGACATCAGCCCCAGCATTTT	CASSEGNRGHQPQHF
-	-	TRBV25-1	TRBJ1-2	TGTGCCAGCAGTGAACGTCGGGGAGAGTATGGCTACACCTTC	CASSERRGEYGYTF
-	-	TRBV28	TRBJ2-3	TGTGCCAGCAGTTCCCCCTCGGGGTCGGATACGCAGTATTTT	CASSSPSGSDTQYF
-	-	TRBV19	TRBJ1-6	TGTGCCAGTAGCGGGGTGAGTCCGAATTCACCCCTCCACTTT	CASSGVSPNSPLHF
-	-	TRBV5-4	TRBJ1-3	TGTGCCAGCAGCTTGTTAGGCGGTAACACTGGAAACACCATATATTTT	CASSLLGGNTGNTIYF
-	-	TRBV12-5	TRBJ2-7	TGTGCTAGTGCCCCGAGCAGGGGTAGCTCCTACGAGCAGTACTTC	CASAPSRGSSYEQYF
-	TRBD2	TRBV4-3	TRBJ2-1	TGCGCCAGCAGCCACGACGGGGGGAGCGGGAGGTACCTAGGTGAGCAGTTCTTC	CASSHDGGSGRYLGEQFF
-	TRBD1	TRBV6-1	TRBJ1-2	TGTGCCAGCAGTGAAGATACAGGGGACGGCTACACCTTC	CASSEDTGDGYTF
-	TRBD2	TRBV10-3	TRBJ2-3	TGTGCCATCAGTGACTTAGCGGGAGAGACAGATACGCAGTATTTT	CAISDLAGETDTQYF
few	-	TRBV30	TRBJ2-5	TGTGCCTGGAGGTTGGGCCTGCAAGAGACCCAGTACTTC	CAWRLGLQETQYF
-	TRBD1	TRBV15	TRBJ1-2	TGTGCCACCAGCAGAGAAAGGACAGGGGACGGCTACACCTTC	CATSRERTGDGYTF
-	-	TRBV18	TRBJ2-7	TGTGCCAGCTCACGCGAAGAGGGGAGGTTCGACGAGCAGTACTTC	CASSREEGRFDEQYF
-	-	TRBV9	TRBJ2-5	TGTGCCAGCAGCGCCGGGACTCTTAAAGAGACCCAGTACTTC	CASSAGTLKETQYF
-	-	TRBV28	TRBJ1-1	TGTGCCAGCAGTTTCCAGGGAAGGACTGAAGCTTTCTTT	CASSFQGRTEAFF
-	-	TRBV28	TRBJ1-2	TGTGCCAGCAGTATCCCGCAGTACTATGGCTACACCTTC	CASSIPQYYGYTF
-	-	TRBV28	TRBJ1-4	TGTGCCAGCAGTTTATATGGGGTGAGGGATGAAAAACTGTTTTTT	CASSLYGVRDEKLFF
-	-	TRBV5-6	TRBJ1-2	TGTGCCAGCAGCTTGGAGTCGAGGGGCTACACCTTC	CASSLESRGYTF
-	-	TRBV10-1	TRBJ1-1	TGCGCCAGCAGTGATTCAAGGTCGAGGCGGGATGGAGCTTTCTTT	CASSDSRSRRDGAFF